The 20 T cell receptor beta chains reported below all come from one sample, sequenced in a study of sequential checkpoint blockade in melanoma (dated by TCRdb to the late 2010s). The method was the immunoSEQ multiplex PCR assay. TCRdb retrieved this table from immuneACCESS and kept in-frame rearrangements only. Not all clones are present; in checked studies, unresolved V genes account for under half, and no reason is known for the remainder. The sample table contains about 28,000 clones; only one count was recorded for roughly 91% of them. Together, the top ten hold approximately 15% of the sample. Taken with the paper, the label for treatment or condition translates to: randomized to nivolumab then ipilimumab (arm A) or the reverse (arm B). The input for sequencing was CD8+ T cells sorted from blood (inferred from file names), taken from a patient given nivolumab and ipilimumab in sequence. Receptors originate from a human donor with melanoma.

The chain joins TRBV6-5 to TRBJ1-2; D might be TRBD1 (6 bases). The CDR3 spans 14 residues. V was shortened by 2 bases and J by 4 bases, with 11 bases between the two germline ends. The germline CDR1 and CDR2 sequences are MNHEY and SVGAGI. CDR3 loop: CASSYKGQLYGYTF. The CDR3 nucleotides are TGTGCCAGCAGTTACAAAGGACAGCTCTATGGCTACACCTTC.

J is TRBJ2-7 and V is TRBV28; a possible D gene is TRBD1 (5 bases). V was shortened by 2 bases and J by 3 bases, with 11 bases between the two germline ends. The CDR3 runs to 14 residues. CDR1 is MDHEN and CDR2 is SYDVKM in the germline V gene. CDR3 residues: CASSLAGLIYEQYF. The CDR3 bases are TGTGCCAGCAGTTTAGCAGGGTTAATCTACGAGCAGTACTTC.

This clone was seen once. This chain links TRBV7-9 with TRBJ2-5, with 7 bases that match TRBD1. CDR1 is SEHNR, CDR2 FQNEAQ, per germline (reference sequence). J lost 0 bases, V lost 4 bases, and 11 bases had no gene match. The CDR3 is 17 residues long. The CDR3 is CASSSPQDRVNQETQYF. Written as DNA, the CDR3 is TGTGCCAGCAGCTCTCCGCAAGACAGGGTCAACCAAGAGACCCAGTACTTC.

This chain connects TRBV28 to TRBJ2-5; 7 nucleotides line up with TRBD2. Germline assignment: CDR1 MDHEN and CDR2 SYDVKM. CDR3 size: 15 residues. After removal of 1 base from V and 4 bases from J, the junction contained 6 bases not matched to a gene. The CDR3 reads CASSLSSGDLETQYF. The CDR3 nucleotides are TGTGCCAGCAGTTTATCTAGCGGTGACTTAGAGACCCAGTACTTC.

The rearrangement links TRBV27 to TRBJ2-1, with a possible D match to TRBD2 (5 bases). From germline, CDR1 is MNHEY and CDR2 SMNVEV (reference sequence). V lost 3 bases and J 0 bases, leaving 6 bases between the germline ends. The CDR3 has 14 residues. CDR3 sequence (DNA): TGTGCCAGCAGTTTGGGGAGCTCCTACAATGAGCAGTTCTTC. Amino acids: CASSLGSSYNEQFF.

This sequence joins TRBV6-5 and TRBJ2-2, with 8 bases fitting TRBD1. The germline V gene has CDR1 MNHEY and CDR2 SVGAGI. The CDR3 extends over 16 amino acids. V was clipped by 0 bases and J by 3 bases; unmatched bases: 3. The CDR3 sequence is CASSYSTGEDTGELFF. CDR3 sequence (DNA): TGTGCCAGCAGTTACTCGACAGGGGAGGACACCGGGGAGCTGTTTTTT.

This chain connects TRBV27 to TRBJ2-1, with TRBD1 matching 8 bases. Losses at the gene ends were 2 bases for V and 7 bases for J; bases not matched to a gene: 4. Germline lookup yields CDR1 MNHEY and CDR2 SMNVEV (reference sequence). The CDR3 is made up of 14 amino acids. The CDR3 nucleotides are TGTGCCAGCAGTTTACAGGGGGCGAGGAATGAGCAGTTCTTC. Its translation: CASSLQGARNEQFF.

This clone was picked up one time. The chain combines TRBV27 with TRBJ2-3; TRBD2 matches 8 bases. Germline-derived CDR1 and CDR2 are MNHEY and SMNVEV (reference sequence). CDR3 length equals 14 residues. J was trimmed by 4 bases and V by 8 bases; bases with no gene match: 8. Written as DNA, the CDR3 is TGTGCCAGCGGACTAGCCGGAGCGGCAGATACGCAGTATTTT. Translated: CASGLAGAADTQYF.

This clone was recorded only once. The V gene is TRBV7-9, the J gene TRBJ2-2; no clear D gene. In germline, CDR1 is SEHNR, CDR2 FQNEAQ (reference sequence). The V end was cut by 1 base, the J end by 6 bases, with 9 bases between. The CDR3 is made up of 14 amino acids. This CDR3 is CASSLVLGAGELFF. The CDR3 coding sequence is TGTGCCAGCAGCTTAGTCCTAGGCGCCGGGGAGCTGTTTTTT.

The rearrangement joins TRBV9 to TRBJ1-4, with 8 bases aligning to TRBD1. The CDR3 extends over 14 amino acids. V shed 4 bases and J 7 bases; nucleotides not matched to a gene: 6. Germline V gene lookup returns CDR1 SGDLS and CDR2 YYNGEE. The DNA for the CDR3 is TGTGCCAGCAGCCCCGGGACAGGTGGTGAAAAACTGTTTTTT. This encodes CASSPGTGGEKLFF.

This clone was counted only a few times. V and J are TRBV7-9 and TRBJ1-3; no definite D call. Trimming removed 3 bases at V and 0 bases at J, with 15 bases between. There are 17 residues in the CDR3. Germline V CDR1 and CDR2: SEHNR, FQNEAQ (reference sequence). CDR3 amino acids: CASSLVPAESSGNTIYF. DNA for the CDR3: TGTGCCAGCAGCTTGGTGCCGGCGGAGAGCTCTGGAAACACCATATATTTT.

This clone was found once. DNA of the CDR3: TGCAGCGCTCCCGGACAGGGGGGAAAACTGTTTTTT. Protein product: CSAPGQGGKLFF. V and J are TRBV29-1 and TRBJ1-4; 10 bases map to TRBD1. This CDR3 is 12 amino acids long. Germline values: CDR1 SQVTM, CDR2 ANQGSEA. With V trimmed by 7 bases and J by 10 bases, 6 bases remained unmatched.

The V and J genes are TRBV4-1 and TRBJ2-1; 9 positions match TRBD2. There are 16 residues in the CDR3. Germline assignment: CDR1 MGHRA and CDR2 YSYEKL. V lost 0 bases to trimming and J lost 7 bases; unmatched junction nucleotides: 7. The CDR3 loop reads CASSQEGLAGTNEQFF. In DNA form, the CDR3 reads TGCGCCAGCAGCCAAGAAGGCCTAGCGGGGACAAATGAGCAGTTCTTC.

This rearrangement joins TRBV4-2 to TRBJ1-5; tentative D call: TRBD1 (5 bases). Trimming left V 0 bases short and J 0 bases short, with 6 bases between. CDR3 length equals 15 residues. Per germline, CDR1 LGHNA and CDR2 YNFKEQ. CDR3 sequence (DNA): TGTGCCAGCAGCCAAGAAAGGGGTAGCAATCAGCCCCAGCATTTT. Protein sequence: CASSQERGSNQPQHF.

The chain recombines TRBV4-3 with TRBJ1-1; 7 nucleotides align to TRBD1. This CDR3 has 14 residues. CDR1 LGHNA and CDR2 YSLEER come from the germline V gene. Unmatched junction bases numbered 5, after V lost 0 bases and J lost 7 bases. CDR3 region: CASSQEGGRFEAFF. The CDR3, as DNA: TGCGCCAGCAGCCAAGAAGGGGGCAGGTTTGAAGCTTTCTTT.

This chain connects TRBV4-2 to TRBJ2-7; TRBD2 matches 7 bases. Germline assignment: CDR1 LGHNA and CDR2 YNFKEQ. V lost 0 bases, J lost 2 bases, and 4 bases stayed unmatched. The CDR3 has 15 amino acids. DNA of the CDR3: TGTGCCAGCAGCCAAGAGGCCAGCGGGGCCTACGAGCAGTACTTC. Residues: CASSQEASGAYEQYF.

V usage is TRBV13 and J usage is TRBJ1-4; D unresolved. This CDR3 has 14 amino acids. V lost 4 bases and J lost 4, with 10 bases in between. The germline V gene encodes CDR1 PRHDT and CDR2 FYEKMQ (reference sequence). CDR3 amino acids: CASSSGGGNEKLFF. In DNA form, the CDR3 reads TGTGCCAGCAGCTCAGGAGGAGGTAATGAAAAACTGTTTTTT.

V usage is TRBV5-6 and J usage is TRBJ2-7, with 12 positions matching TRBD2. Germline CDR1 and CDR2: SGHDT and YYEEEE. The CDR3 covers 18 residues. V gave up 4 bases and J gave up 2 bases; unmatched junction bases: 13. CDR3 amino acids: CASSGPTLLAGGPYEQYV. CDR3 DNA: TGTGCCAGCAGCGGTCCCACACTTCTAGCGGGGGGGCCCTACGAGCAGTACGTC.

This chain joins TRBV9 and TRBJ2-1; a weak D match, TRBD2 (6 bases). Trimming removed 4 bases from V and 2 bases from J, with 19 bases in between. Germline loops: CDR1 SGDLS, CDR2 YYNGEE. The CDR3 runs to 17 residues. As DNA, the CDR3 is TGTGCCAGCAGCCCGAGAGGCGGGACTGGTGCCTACAATGAGCAGTTCTTC. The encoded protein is CASSPRGGTGAYNEQFF.

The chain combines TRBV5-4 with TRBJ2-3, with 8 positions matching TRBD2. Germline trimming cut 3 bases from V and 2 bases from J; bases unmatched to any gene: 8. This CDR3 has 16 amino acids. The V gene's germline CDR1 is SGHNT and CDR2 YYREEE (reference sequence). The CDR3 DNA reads TGTGCCAGCAGCTCCGCGATAGCGGGGCCCACAGATACGCAGTATTTT. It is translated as CASSSAIAGPTDTQYF.